The 17 T cell receptor beta chains below all came from one sample that was sequenced in a study of early T cells in non-severe SARS-CoV-2 infection. TCRdb reprocessed the 5' RACE reads via MiXCR and lists one record per CDR3 protein. This table holds around 61,000 distinct CDR3 sequences, more than 9% found once. Specimen: whole blood. These receptors were collected from an adult who was a healthcare worker with PCR-confirmed SARS-CoV-2 infection or an uninfected control (not recorded which).

V gene TRBV10-2 combines with J gene TRBJ2-2, with D perhaps TRBD2 (6 bases). The length of the CDR3 is 17 residues. Germline CDR1 is WSHSY and CDR2 is SAAADI. V was shortened by 4 bases and J by 5 bases, with 20 bases between the two germline ends. CDR3 in DNA: TGCGCCAGCAGTGTCCTGAGGACGGGAGAGGGTACCGGGGAGCTGTTTTTT. Its translation is CASSVLRTGEGTGELFF.

This clonotype was seen ten or more times. This chain uses TRBV5-1 with TRBJ1-1; D not certain. Trimming removed 2 bases from V and 1 base from J, with 3 bases in between. The CDR3 length is 12 residues. Germline V lookup: CDR1 SGHRS, CDR2 YFSETQ. The CDR3 nucleotides read TGCGCCAGCAGCTTAACGAACACTGAAGCTTTCTTT. Its protein product is CASSLTNTEAFF.

The chain carries TRBV7-9 and TRBJ1-1; D gene uncertain. Trimming shortened V by 1 base and J by 1 base, and 10 bases separated the two germline ends. The length of the CDR3 is 15 residues. Germline CDR1 reads SEHNR; CDR2 reads FQNEAQ (reference sequence). CDR3 loop: CASSLGQAENTEAFF. The CDR3 DNA reads as TGTGCCAGCAGCTTAGGGCAGGCGGAGAACACTGAAGCTTTCTTT. The full variable domain, in which reference TRBV7-9 and TRBJ1-1 provide the parts outside the CDR3, is DTGVSQNPRHKITKRGQNVTFRCDPISEHNRLYWYRQTLGQGPEFLTYFQNEAQLEKSRLLSDRFSAERPKGSFSTLEIQRTEQGDSAMYLCASSLGQAENTEAFFGQGTRLTVV.

This clonotype was counted between two and nine times. The rearrangement uses TRBV11-2 and TRBJ2-3; no reliable D call. This CDR3 has 12 amino acids. V dropped 5 bases and J dropped 6 bases, with 9 bases sitting between them. Germline CDR1 SGHAT, CDR2 FQNNGV. The CDR3 DNA sequence: TGTGCCAGCAGCCCTACAGTGGATACGCAGTATTTT. Its translation: CASSPTVDTQYF.

This clonotype was recorded a few times. The gene calls are TRBV12-3 or TRBV12-4 and TRBJ2-7; possibly TRBD1 for D (6 bases). Trimming took off 4 bases at V and 2 bases at J, with 9 bases between the two ends. The CDR3 sequence is 13 residues long. CDR3 protein: CASSSTGAYEQYF. The DNA of the CDR3 is TGTGCCAGCAGTTCGACAGGTGCCTACGAGCAGTACTTC.

This clonotype was detected ten times or more. The chain couples TRBV5-1 to TRBJ1-1; D might be TRBD1 (5 bases). This CDR3 spans 13 amino acids. Germline values: CDR1 SGHRS, CDR2 YFSETQ. Trimming cost V 4 bases and J 0 bases, with 7 bases left between them. CDR3: CASSRQLNTEAFF. The CDR3 nucleotides read TGCGCCAGCAGCCGACAGCTGAACACTGAAGCTTTCTTT. Complete variable domain (other parts from reference TRBV5-1 and TRBJ1-1): KAGVTQTPRYLIKTRGQQVTLSCSPISGHRSVSWYQQTPGQGLQFLFEYFSETQRNKGNFPGRFSGRQFSNSRSEMNVSTLELGDSALYLCASSRQLNTEAFFGQGTRLTVV.

This clonotype was counted at least ten times. The chain carries TRBV6-2 or TRBV6-3 and TRBJ2-5; 9 bases line up with TRBD2. The V gene end was trimmed by 6 bases and the J gene end by 1 base; junction bases not matched to a gene: 3. The CDR3 consists of 14 residues. Germline loops: CDR1 MNHEY, CDR2 SVGEGT. The CDR3 loop reads CASRPSGAQETQYF. The CDR3 nucleotides are TGTGCCAGCAGACCTAGCGGGGCCCAAGAGACCCAGTACTTC.

On this clonotype: A clone one base away is much larger, so this may be a read error. The chain employs TRBV27 and TRBJ1-4, with 8 bases fitting TRBD1. In germline, CDR1 is MNHEY, CDR2 SMNVEV (reference sequence). V was pared by 8 bases and J by 9 bases, with 8 bases of the junction left unmatched. CDR3 length: 13 amino acids. CDR3 residues: CASAPGQDKKLFF. The CDR3 DNA sequence: TGTGCCAGCGCCCCGGGACAGGATAAAAAACTGTTTTTT.

V is TRBV10-3 and J is TRBJ2-7; the D is unclear. V lost 6 bases, J lost 0 bases, and 9 bases lay in between. CDR3 length: 13 residues. Germline V CDR1 and CDR2: ENHRY, SYGVKD. This chain's CDR3 is CAIREPDSYEQYF. DNA for the CDR3: TGTGCCATCAGGGAACCCGACTCCTACGAGCAGTACTTC.

This clonotype was detected ten times or more. The chain recombines TRBV20-1 with TRBJ2-7; 7 nucleotides match TRBD2. The V gene end was trimmed by 3 bases and the J gene end by 9 bases; junction bases not matched to a gene: 17. The CDR3 sequence is 15 residues long. The germline V gene encodes CDR1 DFQATT and CDR2 SNEGSKA (reference sequence). In DNA form, the CDR3 reads TGCAGTGCTAGGCTCCCCGGGACGGGGGGTAGGGGGCAGTACTTC. Its translation: CSARLPGTGGRGQYF.

This clonotype was picked up a small number of times. The CDR3 DNA is TGTGCCAGCAGTGCCGGGGGACAGCCTAACTATGGCTACACCTTC. Translating gives CASSAGGQPNYGYTF. The chain is built from TRBV6-1 and TRBJ1-2; 7 bases are shared with TRBD1. This CDR3 contains 15 residues. Trimming at V came to 4 bases and at J to 0 bases, leaving 5 bases not matched to a gene. Germline CDR1 and CDR2: MNHNS and SASEGT.

The chain couples TRBV15 to TRBJ1-1; D gene ambiguous. The CDR3 extends over 14 amino acids. V was trimmed by 2 bases and J by 1 base, leaving 8 bases between them. Per the germline V gene, CDR1 is LNHNV and CDR2 is YYDKDF (reference sequence). The CDR3 spells CATSRSGPNTEAFF. CDR3 bases: TGTGCCACCAGCAGATCTGGGCCGAACACTGAAGCTTTCTTT.

This clonotype was observed many times. The J gene is TRBJ1-5, the V gene TRBV2; D unclear. Germline V lookup: CDR1 SNHLY, CDR2 FYNNEI. Trimming removed 2 bases at V and 7 bases at J, with 6 bases between. The CDR3 spans 12 residues. CDR3 loop: CASSENSQPQHF. The CDR3 DNA sequence: TGTGCCAGCAGTGAAAACAGCCAGCCCCAGCATTTT.

This clonotype was seen ten or more times. This chain joins TRBV7-8 and TRBJ2-7; TRBD2 aligns across 13 bases. The CDR3 is 16 amino acids. Trimming at V came to 5 bases and at J to 3 bases, leaving 7 bases not matched to a gene. The germline CDR1 and CDR2 sequences are SGHVS and FQNEAQ. The CDR3 DNA is TGTGCCAGCAGCGTAACGGGACTAGCGGGGAACTACGAGCAGTACTTC. Protein: CASSVTGLAGNYEQYF.

The chain uses TRBV7-2 and TRBJ2-7; 8 bases fit TRBD1. The CDR3 has 12 amino acids. Germline V gene sequence: CDR1 SGHTA, CDR2 FQGNSA. The J segment lost 7 bases and the V segment lost 4 bases, leaving 3 bases of the junction unmatched. CDR3 in DNA: TGTGCCAGCAGCTCGACAGGGGAGGAGCAGTACTTC. Protein sequence: CASSSTGEEQYF.

This clonotype was seen repeatedly, ten times or more. This sequence joins TRBV5-1 and TRBJ2-7; 7 bases match TRBD2. V shed 1 base, J shed 5 bases, and the junction held 9 bases outside the gene matches. Germline V gene lookup returns CDR1 SGHRS and CDR2 YFSETQ. The CDR3 is made up of 15 amino acids. CDR3 loop: CASSLRTGGGNEQYF. Here the CDR3 DNA reads TGCGCCAGCAGCTTGCGAACGGGAGGTGGGAACGAGCAGTACTTC.

The chain is built from TRBV10-3 and TRBJ1-3; D unclear. Germline values: CDR1 ENHRY, CDR2 SYGVKD. The CDR3 length is 14 residues. The V and J ends lost 4 bases and 0 bases respectively, with 7 bases between them. As DNA, the CDR3 is TGTGCCATCAGTGGTACATCCTCTGGAAACACCATATATTTT. The encoded protein is CAISGTSSGNTIYF.